Shown below are 8 T cell receptor beta chains from a single sample sequenced in a study of blood T cell repertoires in COVID-19. The protocol was immunoSEQ multiplex PCR, while the TCRdb copy is restricted to in-frame clones and leaves out a portion. Of about 360,000 clones listed, around 84% were seen once; the top ten hold approximately 2.9%. The sample consisted of peripheral blood. The receptors stem from a human donor in a cohort sampled during active COVID-19.

The chain uses TRBV30 and TRBJ2-3, with D possibly TRBD1 on 6 matching bases. The ends were cut back, 3 bases at V and 7 bases at J, with 26 bases in the middle. The CDR3 extends over 17 amino acids. The germline CDR1 and CDR2 sequences are GTSNPN and SVGIG (reference sequence). The CDR3 region is CAWRPQGLRAVGNTQYF. The CDR3 nucleotides read TGTGCCTGGAGGCCCCAGGGGTTGCGGGCCGTCGGAAATACGCAGTATTTT.

The rearrangement links TRBV9 to TRBJ1-4; D gene ambiguous. Trimming stripped 0 bases from V and 8 bases from J, with 11 bases between. CDR3 length: 14 amino acids. Germline CDR1 reads SGDLS; CDR2 reads YYNGEE. The CDR3 is CASSVGLRSEKLFF. Here the CDR3 DNA reads TGTGCCAGCAGCGTAGGTCTGAGAAGCGAAAAACTGTTTTTT. The entire variable domain, with the rest obtained from reference TRBV9 and TRBJ1-4, is as follows: DSGVTQTPKHLITATGQRVTLRCSPRSGDLSVYWYQQSLDQGLQFLIQYYNGEERAKGNILERFSAQQFPDLHSELNLSSLELGDSALYFCASSVGLRSEKLFFGSGTQLSVL.

The chain is built from TRBV11-2 and TRBJ2-3, with 12 positions matching TRBD2. This CDR3 is built from 19 residues. Germline CDR1 and CDR2: SGHAT and FQNNGV. V lost 1 base, J lost 0 bases, and 8 bases stayed unmatched. CDR3 coding DNA: TGTGCCAGCAGCTTAGGGACTAGCGGGATATATACTAGCACAGATACGCAGTATTTT. Amino acid sequence: CASSLGTSGIYTSTDTQYF.

The chain recombines TRBV3-1 (or the pseudogene TRBV3-2) with TRBJ2-7; no reliable D call. CDR1 is LGHDT, CDR2 YNNKEL, per germline (reference sequence). Trimming took 4 bases from V and 0 from J, leaving 13 bases between them. This CDR3 spans 15 amino acids. The CDR3 coding sequence is TGTGCCAGCAGCCCCCCAACCCCGAGCTCCTACGAGCAGTACTTC. It encodes CASSPPTPSSYEQYF.

J is TRBJ1-3 and V is TRBV19; D is uncertain. With 5 bases removed from V and 2 bases from J, the gap between germline ends came to 10 bases. CDR3 size: 14 residues. Per germline, CDR1 LNHDA and CDR2 SQIVND (reference sequence). The CDR3 nucleotides read TGTGCCAGTAGTTTCCGGGAAGCTGGAAACACCATATATTTT. Translation gives CASSFREAGNTIYF. Full variable domain (outside the CDR3, taken from reference TRBV19 and TRBJ1-3): DGGITQSPKYLFRKEGQNVTLSCEQNLNHDAMYWYRQDPGQGLRLIYYSQIVNDFQKGDIAEGYSVSREKKESFPLTVTSAQKNPTAFYLCASSFREAGNTIYFGEGSWLTVV.

This clone was seen more than once but under ten times. The chain is built from TRBV6-1 and TRBJ2-1, with D perhaps matching TRBD2 (5 bases). The CDR3 is 15 amino acids. The V and J ends lost 3 bases and 5 bases respectively, with 14 bases between them. CDR1 and CDR2 (germline): MNHNS, SASEGT. DNA of the CDR3: TGTGCCAGCAGTGACATGGCGGGTCCGGACAATGAGCAGTTCTTC. Amino acid sequence: CASSDMAGPDNEQFF.

The genes are TRBV2 and TRBJ1-5; D possibly corresponds to TRBD1 (6 bases). This CDR3 region has 16 residues. Germline values: CDR1 SNHLY, CDR2 FYNNEI. Trimming left V 6 bases short and J 0 bases short, with 15 bases between. Here the CDR3 reads CASSKGTTYSNQPQHF. CDR3 DNA: TGTGCCAGCAGCAAAGGGACAACTTATAGCAATCAGCCCCAGCATTTT.

This chain links TRBV28 with TRBJ2-1, with D possibly TRBD2 on 6 matching bases. The CDR3 runs 15 residues. Germline CDR1 is MDHEN and CDR2 is SYDVKM. V lost 8 bases and J 7 bases, leaving 21 bases between the germline ends. Written as DNA, the CDR3 is TGTGCCAGCGAGATGGGCGGGGATACGGCAAATGAGCAGTTCTTC. Translating it yields CASEMGGDTANEQFF.